This T cell receptor beta chain is drawn from a study of cytomegalovirus exposure and HLA in healthy donors. Of note for this clone: No antigen is known for it.

V lost 4 bases to trimming and J lost 2 bases; unmatched junction nucleotides: 19. The CDR3 is made up of 21 amino acids. Germline loops: CDR1 LNHDA, CDR2 SQIVND (reference sequence). Whole-study findings and limits: Researchers catalogued some 160 TCR beta chains as cytomegalovirus-associated.

Sequenced by immunoSEQ multiplex PCR; TCRdb stores in-frame clones only, minus some. The sample shows 65,000 to 80,000 clones, roughly 94% of them seen only once. Source material: PBMCs. This TCR was recovered from a woman aged 18-29 years in good health and CMV-seropositive. The chain employs TRBV19 and TRBJ1-5, with 11 nucleotides matching TRBD1. The CDR3 sequence: CASSTRDRGAIGRVGNQPQHF. The CDR3 nucleotides read TGTGCCAGTAGTACCCGGGACAGGGGGGCTATCGGGCGTGTGGGCAATCAGCCCCAGCATTTT. The whole variable domain, filled in from reference TRBV19 and TRBJ1-5, reads DGGITQSPKYLFRKEGQNVTLSCEQNLNHDAMYWYRQDPGQGLRLIYYSQIVNDFQKGDIAEGYSVSREKKESFPLTVTSAQKNPTAFYLCASSTRDRGAIGRVGNQPQHFGDGTRLSIL.